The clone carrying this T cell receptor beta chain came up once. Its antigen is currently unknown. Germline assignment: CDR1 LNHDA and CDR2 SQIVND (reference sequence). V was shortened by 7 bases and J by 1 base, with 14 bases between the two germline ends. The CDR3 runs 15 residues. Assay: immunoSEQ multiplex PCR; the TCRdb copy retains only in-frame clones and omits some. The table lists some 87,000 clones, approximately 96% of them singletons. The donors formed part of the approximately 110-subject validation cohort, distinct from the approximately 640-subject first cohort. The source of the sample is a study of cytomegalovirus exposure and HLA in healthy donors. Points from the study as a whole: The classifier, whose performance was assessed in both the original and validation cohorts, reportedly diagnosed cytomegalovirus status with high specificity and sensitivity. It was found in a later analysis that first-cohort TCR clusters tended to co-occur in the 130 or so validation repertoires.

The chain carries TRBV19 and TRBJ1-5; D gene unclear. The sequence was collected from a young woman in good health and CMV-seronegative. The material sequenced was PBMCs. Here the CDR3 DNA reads TGTGCCAGTACCGTGAGAGCGGGAAGCAATCAGCCCCAGCATTTT. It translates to CASTVRAGSNQPQHF. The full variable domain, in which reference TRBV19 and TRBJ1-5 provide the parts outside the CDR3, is DGGITQSPKYLFRKEGQNVTLSCEQNLNHDAMYWYRQDPGQGLRLIYYSQIVNDFQKGDIAEGYSVSREKKESFPLTVTSAQKNPTAFYLCASTVRAGSNQPQHFGDGTRLSIL.